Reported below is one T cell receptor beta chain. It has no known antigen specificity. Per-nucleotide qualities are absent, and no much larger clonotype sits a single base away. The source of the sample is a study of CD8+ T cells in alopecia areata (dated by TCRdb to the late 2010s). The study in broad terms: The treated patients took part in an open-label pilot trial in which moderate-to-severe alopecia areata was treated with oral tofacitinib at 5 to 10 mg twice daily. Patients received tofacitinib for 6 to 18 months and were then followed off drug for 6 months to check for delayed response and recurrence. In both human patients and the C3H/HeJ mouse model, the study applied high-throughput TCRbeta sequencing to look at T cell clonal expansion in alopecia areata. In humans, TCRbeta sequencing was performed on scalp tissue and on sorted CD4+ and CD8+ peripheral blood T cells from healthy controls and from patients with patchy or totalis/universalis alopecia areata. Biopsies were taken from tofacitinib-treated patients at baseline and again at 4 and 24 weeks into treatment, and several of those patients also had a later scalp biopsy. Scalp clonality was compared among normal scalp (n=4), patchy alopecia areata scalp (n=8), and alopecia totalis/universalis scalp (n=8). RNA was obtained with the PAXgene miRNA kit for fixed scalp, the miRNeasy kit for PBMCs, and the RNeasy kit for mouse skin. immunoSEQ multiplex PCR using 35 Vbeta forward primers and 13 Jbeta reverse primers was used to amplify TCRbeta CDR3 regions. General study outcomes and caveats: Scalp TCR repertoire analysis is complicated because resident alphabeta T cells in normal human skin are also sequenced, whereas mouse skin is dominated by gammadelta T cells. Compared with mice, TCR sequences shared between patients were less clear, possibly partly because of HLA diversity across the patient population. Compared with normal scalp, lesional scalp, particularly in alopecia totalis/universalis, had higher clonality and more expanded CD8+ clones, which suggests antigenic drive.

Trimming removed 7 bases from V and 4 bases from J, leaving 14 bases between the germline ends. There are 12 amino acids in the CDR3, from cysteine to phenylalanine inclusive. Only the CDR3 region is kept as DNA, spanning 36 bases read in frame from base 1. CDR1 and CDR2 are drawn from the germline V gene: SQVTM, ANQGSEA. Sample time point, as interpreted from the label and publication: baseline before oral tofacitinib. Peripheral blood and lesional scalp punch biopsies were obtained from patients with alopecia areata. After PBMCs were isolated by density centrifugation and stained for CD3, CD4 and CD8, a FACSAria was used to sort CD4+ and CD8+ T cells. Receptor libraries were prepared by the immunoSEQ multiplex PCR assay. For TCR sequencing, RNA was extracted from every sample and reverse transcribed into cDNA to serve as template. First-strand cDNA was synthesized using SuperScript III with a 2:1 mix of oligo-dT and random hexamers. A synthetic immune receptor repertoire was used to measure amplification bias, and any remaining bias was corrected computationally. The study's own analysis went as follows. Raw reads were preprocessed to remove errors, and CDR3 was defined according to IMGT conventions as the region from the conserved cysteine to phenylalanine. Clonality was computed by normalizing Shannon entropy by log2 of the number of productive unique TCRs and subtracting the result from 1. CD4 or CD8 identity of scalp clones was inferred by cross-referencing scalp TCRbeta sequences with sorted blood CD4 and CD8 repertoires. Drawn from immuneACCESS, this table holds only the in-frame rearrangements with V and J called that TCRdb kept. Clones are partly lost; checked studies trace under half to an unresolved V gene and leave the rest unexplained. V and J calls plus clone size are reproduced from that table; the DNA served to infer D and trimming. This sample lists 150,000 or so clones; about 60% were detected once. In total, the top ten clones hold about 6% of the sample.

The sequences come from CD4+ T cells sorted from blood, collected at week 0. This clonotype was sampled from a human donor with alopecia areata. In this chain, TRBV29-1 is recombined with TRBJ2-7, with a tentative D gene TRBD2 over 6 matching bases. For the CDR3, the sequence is CSASGLGYEQYF. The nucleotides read TGCAGCGCGTCGGGACTGGGATACGAGCAGTACTTC.